The T cell receptor (beta chain) described here comes from a study of shared clonotypes between healthy human individuals (dated by TCRdb to about 2020). Background for the entire study: The cohort comprised two women and three men aged 18 to 49 years. For each donor, CD4 naive and CD4 memory were each given three plates, CD8 naive was given two plates, and CD8 memory was given one plate. Between about 0.94 and 8.9 billion PBMCs per donor were obtained by leukapheresis. The study deeply sequenced blood TCR repertoires of about 5 healthy adults to estimate repertoire size and the extent of clonotype sharing between individuals. To increase sequencing depth and limit assay-specific biases, TCR repertoire library preparation and sequencing were carried out by different laboratories using diverse techniques. General study outcomes and caveats: Even with the large sequencing depth, rarefaction of the sorted-subset datasets indicated that sequencing was incomplete. Pairwise subsampling led to the expectation that sequencing depth would affect the degree of clonotype sharing among donors. Compared with non-shared clonotypes, clonotypes shared by all four sorted-subset donors had higher generation probabilities. Naive subsets generally had larger estimated clonotype richness than memory subsets. The small number of donors limited the genetic and exposure-history diversity represented. When a handful of donors were compared, the shared fraction of clonotypes was about 5% for naive CD4, approximately 3.3% for naive CD8, roughly 2.5% for memory CD4, and about 0.36% for memory CD8. Sampling was restricted to blood, and TCR repertoires in tissue are likely to differ from TCR repertoires in blood.

For this clone: It has no known antigen specificity. No quality values exist for individual bases; no much larger clone is one base distant.

Healthy HIV-negative adults with no recently reported acute infections or vaccinations were included as donors. Every donor was a Caucasian adult living in Nashville, Tennessee, USA. CD4+ T cells were enriched by magnetic negative selection, after which naive cells were positively selected on CD45RA and the negative fraction was taken as the memory subset. After blood collection by leukapheresis, PBMCs were isolated using Ficoll-Histopaque density gradient centrifugation and then cryopreserved in the vapor phase of liquid nitrogen. Purity and quantity of every magnetically sorted T cell population were checked by analytical flow cytometry. Genomic DNA was isolated from every sorted fraction and measured by UV absorbance on a Nanodrop 2000c. TCR CDR3 regions were amplified from genomic DNA by multiplex PCR using the deep immunoSEQ assay. For each cell subset, the extracted genomic DNA was distributed evenly across all wells of several immunoSEQ 96-well plates, and each plate served as one replicate. For sorted subsets, about 200 ng genomic DNA, equal to tens of thousands of T cell genomes, was loaded into each replicate PCR. Purified libraries were quantified with a Qubit 3.0 fluorometer, sized on a Bioanalyzer 2100, and re-quantified with the KAPA Library Quantification kit. Every immunoSEQ 96-well plate was sequenced on a dedicated single-read 150-cycle Illumina NextSeq 550 flow cell. The study's own analysis went as follows. Because the immunoSEQ output included only junctional sequences and no quality scores, the filtering could not be the same as the filtering used for full-length reads. To assign V/J genes and CDR3, sequences were annotated against IMGT germline references using PyIR, a Python wrapper for IgBLAST v1.9. Reads with weak V/J assignments (E-value above 1e-6), missing CDR3, stop codons, out-of-frame junctions, or ambiguous translated residues were removed. A V3J clonotype was defined by an identical inferred V gene, J gene, and CDR3 amino acid sequence. Percentage overlap between repertoires was computed as shared unique clonotypes divided by the size of the smaller repertoire. Repertoire richness was assessed with RTK rarefaction, the Chao1 estimator, and Recon v2.1 estimates of unobserved clonotypes. Generation probabilities were computed with OLGA for all TCRbeta clonotypes obtained by the gDNA method from several donors. TCRdb mirrors the immuneACCESS table, restricted to in-frame sequences. Some clones are absent from its copies; in checked studies, under half trace to an unresolved V gene, and the reason for the others is unknown. The V and J calls and clone size are taken from that table; D and trimming were inferred from the DNA. Counted in this sample were over a million clones; approximately 97% of them appeared once. The ten largest clones add up to 1.2% of the sample.

Sequenced input: naive CD4+ T cells sorted from blood. Per the publication, the cell subset or site label means: CD45RA+ positively selected. This TCR derives from a man aged 30 to 45 in good health.

The encoded CDR3 is CASSPGGSARQHF. In nucleotides, the sequence is TGTGCCAGCAGTCCAGGGGGTTCTGCGCGCCAGCATTTT. The sequence links TRBV2 to TRBJ1-5; 7 bases in between match TRBD1. The CDR3 covers 13 residues, taking in both the cysteine and the phenylalanine. Only CDR3 DNA remains: 39 bases, in frame from the first base. V is trimmed back by 5 bases and J by 12 bases, and the junction contains 10 bases that no gene match accounts for. CDR1 and CDR2 are read off the germline V gene as SNHLY and FYNNEI.